A single sample is the source of the 10 T cell receptor beta chains below, sequenced in a study of blood T cell repertoires in COVID-19. Clones were read by immunoSEQ multiplex PCR, and TCRdb kept only the in-frame ones, dropping some. In the table there are approximately 130,000 clones, less than 90% of which are singletons. What was sequenced was PBMCs or T cells enriched from blood (not recorded which). These TCRs come from a man under 40 who had recovered from COVID-19.

This clone appeared a single time. The rearrangement uses TRBV5-4 and TRBJ1-2; D gene unclear. With 2 bases removed from V and 0 bases from J, the gap between germline ends came to 8 bases. CDR1 is SGHNT, CDR2 YYREEE, per germline (reference sequence). The CDR3 spans 14 residues. The CDR3 coding sequence is TGTGCCAGCAGCTTCAGGTCAACTAACTATGGCTACACCTTC. Translating gives CASSFRSTNYGYTF.

The chain links TRBV27 to TRBJ2-1; 7 nucleotides align to TRBD2. CDR1 is MNHEY and CDR2 is SMNVEV in the germline V gene (reference sequence). The CDR3 is 13 residues long. The V segment lost 7 bases and the J segment 7 bases; nucleotides outside the gene matches: 7. The chain's CDR3 is CASKYYGGNEQFF. CDR3 in DNA: TGTGCCAGCAAATACTACGGGGGGAATGAGCAGTTCTTC.

This chain uses TRBV3-1 (or the pseudogene TRBV3-2) with TRBJ2-5; TRBD1 matches at 11 bases. Germline CDR1 and CDR2: LGHDT and YNNKEL (reference sequence). V trimming: 5 bases; J trimming: 4 bases; junction bases outside the gene matches: 9. CDR3 size: 16 residues. CDR3 in amino acids: CASSNGQGALGETQYF. Written as DNA, the CDR3 is TGTGCCAGCAGCAATGGACAGGGGGCATTGGGAGAGACCCAGTACTTC.

This chain joins TRBV5-1 and TRBJ2-7; D remains ambiguous. In germline, CDR1 is SGHRS, CDR2 YFSETQ. The germline V and J ends were trimmed by 0 bases and 0 bases, with 7 bases remaining between them. This CDR3 has 14 amino acids. The CDR3 DNA reads as TGCGCCAGCAGCTTGGGAGGCTCCTCCTACGAGCAGTACTTC. Amino acid sequence: CASSLGGSSYEQYF.

This chain connects TRBV4-1 to TRBJ1-2; 10 bases are shared with TRBD1. The CDR3 is 14 residues long. Trimming took 0 bases from V and 8 from J; bases not matched to a gene: 3. From germline, CDR1 is MGHRA and CDR2 YSYEKL. This CDR3 reads CASSQEGTGVGYTF. The CDR3 DNA sequence: TGCGCCAGCAGCCAAGAAGGGACAGGGGTCGGCTACACCTTC.

The chain links TRBV28 to TRBJ1-4, with 10 bases lining up with TRBD1. V lost 6 bases and J lost 6; bases outside the gene matches: 4. Looked up from germline, CDR1 is MDHEN and CDR2 is SYDVKM. The CDR3 is 14 amino acids. CDR3 bases: TGTGCCAGCAGCACGACAGGGGGCTATGAAAAACTGTTTTTT. Its protein is CASSTTGGYEKLFF. Drawing the rest from reference TRBV28 and TRBJ1-4, the complete variable domain is DVKVTQSSRYLVKRTGEKVFLECVQDMDHENMFWYRQDPGLGLRLIYFSYDVKMKEKGDIPEGYSVSREKKERFSLILESASTNQTSMYLCASSTTGGYEKLFFGSGTQLSVL.

The V gene is TRBV11-2, the J gene TRBJ2-7; 9 nucleotides agree with TRBD1. V trimming: 5 bases; J trimming: 4 bases; junction bases outside the gene matches: 9. The CDR3 extends over 15 amino acids. Per the germline V gene, CDR1 is SGHAT and CDR2 is FQNNGV. The CDR3: CASSISTGGAYEQYV. In DNA form, the CDR3 reads TGTGCCAGCAGCATCTCAACAGGGGGCGCGTACGAGCAGTACGTC.

This clone is labeled as medium-sized. The V and J genes are TRBV20-1 and TRBJ2-3; TRBD2 matches at 12 bases. Germline loops: CDR1 DFQATT, CDR2 SNEGSKA (reference sequence). The trim removed 3 bases at V and 1 base at J, leaving 11 bases unmatched. The CDR3 sequence is 18 residues long. CDR3 bases: TGCAGTGCTAGTGCGGCTAGCGGGAGGGCCTTAGGCACAGATACGCAGTATTTT. Protein product: CSASAASGRALGTDTQYF.

The chain recombines TRBV29-1 with TRBJ2-7; TRBD2 matches at 7 bases. CDR1 and CDR2 from the germline V gene are SQVTM and ANQGSEA. J gave up 2 bases and V 3 bases, and 10 bases lay outside the gene matches. The CDR3 has 15 amino acids. The CDR3 nucleotides are TGCAGCGTTGAGAAGGAGGGAGGGGAAACCTACGAGCAGTACTTC. Protein: CSVEKEGGETYEQYF.

The gene calls are TRBV2 and TRBJ2-7; no firm D call. The CDR3 sequence is 11 residues long. Germline V gene sequence: CDR1 SNHLY, CDR2 FYNNEI. V was clipped by 11 bases and J by 4 bases, with 12 bases between them. The CDR3: CASSSQYEQYF. The CDR3 nucleotides are TGTGCCTCCTCGAGCCAATACGAGCAGTACTTC.